This T cell receptor beta chain was profiled in a study of cytomegalovirus exposure and HLA in healthy donors. Trimming removed 4 bases from V and 2 bases from J, with 8 bases in between. Germline CDR1 is LGHNT and CDR2 is FRNRAP. This CDR3 region has 13 residues. PCR used 60 Vbeta primers and 13 Jbeta primers. Per the original data handling: Some 9.9 million of around 85 million unique TCR beta chains were shared, per a later count. Sequenced by immunoSEQ multiplex PCR; TCRdb stores in-frame clones only, minus some. V and J calls and clone size come straight from that table; D and trimming were deduced from the DNA. Of around 170,000 clones detected, 84% appear once; the ten largest clones hold 0.38%. Study findings and constraints: The investigators catalogued 150 to 200 TCR beta chains as cytomegalovirus-associated. Most TCR sequences were uncommon, yet certain public TCRs appeared in many donors.

With regard to this clone: The antigen is undetermined.

The donors were healthy bone marrow donors. V is TRBV12-5 and J is TRBJ2-5, with a possible D match to TRBD2 (6 bases). The TCR originated in a boy between 2 and 10 years old in good health and CMV-seronegative. The sample consisted of PBMCs. CDR3 in amino acids: CASGYGGQETQYF. The CDR3 DNA reads as TGTGCTAGTGGTTATGGGGGGCAAGAGACCCAGTACTTC.